In its sample, the clone carrying this TCR beta chain was seen once. Its antigen is unknown. Use of 60 Vbeta and 13 Jbeta primers characterized the PCR. Assay: immunoSEQ multiplex PCR; the TCRdb copy retains only in-frame clones and omits some. The data hold hundreds of thousands of clones, with roughly four fifths observed a single time. V trimming: 3 bases; J trimming: 11 bases; junction bases outside the gene matches: 12. The CDR3 sequence is 16 residues long. Germline V lookup: CDR1 SGHDN, CDR2 FVKESK. This specimen comes from a study of cytomegalovirus exposure and HLA in healthy donors. General study results and limits: In vitro assays verified that three CMV-associated chains recognized CMV antigens specifically. The dataset shows that most TCR sequences were rare, while some public TCRs occurred in many donors.

The receptor's source is a woman aged 40 to 55 in good health and CMV-seronegative. Material: PBMCs. The gene calls are TRBV14 and TRBJ2-1; 11 bases agree with TRBD2. Written as DNA, the CDR3 is TGTGCCAGCAGCCACTGGGGATTGACTAGCGGGGAGCAGCAGTTCTTC. It specifies CASSHWGLTSGEQQFF.